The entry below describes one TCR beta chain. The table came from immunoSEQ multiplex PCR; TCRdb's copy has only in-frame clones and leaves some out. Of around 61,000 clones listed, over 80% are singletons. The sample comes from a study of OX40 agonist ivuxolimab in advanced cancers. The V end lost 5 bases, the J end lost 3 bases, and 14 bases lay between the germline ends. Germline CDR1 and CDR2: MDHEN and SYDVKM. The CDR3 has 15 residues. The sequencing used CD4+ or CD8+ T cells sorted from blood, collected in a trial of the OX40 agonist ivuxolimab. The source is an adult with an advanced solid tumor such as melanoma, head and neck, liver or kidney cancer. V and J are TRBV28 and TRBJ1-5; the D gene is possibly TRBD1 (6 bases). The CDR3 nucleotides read TGTGCCAGCAGTCCACATACAGGGCCCAATCAGCCCCAGCATTTT. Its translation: CASSPHTGPNQPQHF.